This T cell receptor beta chain stems from a study of T cells in Graves' hyperthyroidism and ophthalmopathy. Study results and limitations: Among thyroid clonotypes expanded above 0.001, most also appeared in blood.

About this clonotype: What it binds is unknown.

When ophthalmopathy did not progress within 18 months, Graves' hyperthyroidism was considered stable. Patients aged 18 to 65 had newly diagnosed hyperthyroidism lasting under 2 months. Clinicians diagnosed patients from clinical symptoms, serum thyroxine and TRAb, thyroid ultrasound and orbital computed tomography. Germline V gene lookup returns CDR1 DFQATT and CDR2 SNEGSKA (reference sequence). There are 14 residues in the CDR3. V lost 5 bases and J lost 5, with 19 bases in between. TCR beta CDR3 sequences were amplified from RNA transcripts. An initial round of RT-PCR targeting the TCR CDR3 relied on the HTBI primer set. Each CDR3 protein is one row after TCRdb ran MiXCR on the multiplex PCR reads. The sample includes around 300,000 distinct CDR3 sequences, approximately 15% of them seen just once.

The J gene is TRBJ2-7, the V gene TRBV20-1; weak D call: TRBD1 (6 bases). This receptor was obtained from a woman aged 30 to 39 with Graves' hyperthyroidism. Sequencing used blood. CDR3 in DNA: TGCAGTGCTGAGGGGGACGCCCGGCAGGACGAGCAGTACTTC. This translates into CSAEGDARQDEQYF.